The clone carrying this TCR beta chain was seen more than once but under ten times. The germline CDR1 and CDR2 sequences are DFQATT and SNEGSKA (reference sequence). Trimming took off 5 bases at V and 2 bases at J, with 9 bases between the two ends. The length of the CDR3 is 12 residues. This record belongs to a study of Graves' ophthalmopathy and Graves' hyperthyroidism. TCR beta CDR3 amplification used RNA transcripts. Amplification began with first-round RT-PCR using HTBI primers, then second-round multiplex PCR was performed. TCRdb called the multiplex PCR reads again in MiXCR, with one record for every CDR3 protein. Of some 380,000 distinct CDR3 sequences listed, 15% to 17% are singletons.

This TCR was sampled from a woman younger than 35 with stable Graves' hyperthyroidism. The chain combines TRBV20-1 with TRBJ2-5; D perhaps matches TRBD1 (6 bases). Sequenced material: peripheral blood. CDR3 sequence: CSAWTDQETQYF. CDR3 coding DNA: TGCAGTGCTTGGACAGATCAAGAGACCCAGTACTTC.